This entry features one TCR beta chain sequence. The sample belongs to a study of blood T cell repertoires in COVID-19. As originally analysed: For nucleated cells, counts were estimated from reference gene primer amplification. Profiled with immunoSEQ multiplex PCR; TCRdb holds only in-frame clones, not every one. V, J and clone size are those of that table, while D and trimming were read from the DNA. The sample has 350,000 to 450,000 clones; more than 80% are singletons. This study enrolled people aged roughly 18 to 90 from 20 to 25 US geographic areas. Cohort 3 recovery required two negative PCRs, clearance, or symptom resolution. Germline V gene sequence: CDR1 SGHAT, CDR2 FQNNGV. Trimming took 0 bases from V and 3 from J; bases not matched to a gene: 13. The CDR3 covers 18 residues.

The sequenced sample was PBMCs or T cells enriched from blood (not recorded which). This sequence originates from a man aged 25 to 40 who had recovered from COVID-19. The gene calls are TRBV11-2 and TRBJ1-1; 7 bases fit TRBD1. In DNA form, the CDR3 reads TGTGCCAGCAGCTTAGAGGGTCGGCACAGGGGTAGGGACACTGAAGCTTTCTTT. Translated, it gives CASSLEGRHRGRDTEAFF.